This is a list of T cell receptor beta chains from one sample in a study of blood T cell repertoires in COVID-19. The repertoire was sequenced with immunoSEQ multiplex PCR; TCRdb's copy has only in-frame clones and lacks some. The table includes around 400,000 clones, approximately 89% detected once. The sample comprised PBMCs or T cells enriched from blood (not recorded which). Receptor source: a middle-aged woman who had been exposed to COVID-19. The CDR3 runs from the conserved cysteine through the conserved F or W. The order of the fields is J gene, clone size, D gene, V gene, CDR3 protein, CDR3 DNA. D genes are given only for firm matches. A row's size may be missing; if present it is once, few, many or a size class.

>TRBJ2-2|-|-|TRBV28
CASSLFGGSNTGELFF
TGTGCCAGCAGTTTATTTGGCGGATCGAACACCGGGGAGCTGTTTTTT
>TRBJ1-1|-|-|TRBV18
CASSPRQSNMNTEAFF
TGTGCCAGCTCACCACGACAGAGCAACATGAACACTGAAGCTTTCTTT
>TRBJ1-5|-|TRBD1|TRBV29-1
CSVTGTGDSNQPQHF
TGCAGCGTAACCGGGACAGGGGATAGCAATCAGCCCCAGCATTTT
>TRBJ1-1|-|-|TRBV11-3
CASSLEAGASTEAFF
TGTGCCAGCAGCTTAGAGGCAGGGGCGAGCACTGAAGCTTTCTTT
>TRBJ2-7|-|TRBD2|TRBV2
CASRREGVEQYF
TGTGCCAGCCGTCGGGAGGGGGTCGAGCAGTACTTC
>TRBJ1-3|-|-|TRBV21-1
CASSKRARGRGNTIYF
TGTGCCAGCAGCAAGAGGGCCAGGGGCCGTGGAAACACCATATATTTT
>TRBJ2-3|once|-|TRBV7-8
CASSLGGSARTDTQYF
TGTGCCAGCAGCTTAGGAGGTAGCGCAAGAACAGATACGCAGTATTTT
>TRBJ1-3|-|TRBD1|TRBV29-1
CSVIAGQHGNTIYF
TGCAGCGTTATCGCGGGACAGCATGGAAACACCATATATTTT
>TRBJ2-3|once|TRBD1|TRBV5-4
CASSSWTGISTDTQYF
TGTGCCAGCAGCTCTTGGACAGGGATTAGCACAGATACGCAGTATTTT
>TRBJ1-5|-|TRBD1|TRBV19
CASTSGQQHNQPQHF
TGTGCCAGTACCTCGGGACAGCAGCACAATCAGCCCCAGCATTTT
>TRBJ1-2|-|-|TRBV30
CAWSPSGNGYTF
TGTGCCTGGAGTCCCTCGGGTAATGGCTACACCTTC
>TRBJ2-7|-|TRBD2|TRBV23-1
CAPREVYEQYF
TGCGCTCCCCGGGAGGTTTACGAGCAGTACTTC
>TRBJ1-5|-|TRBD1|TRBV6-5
CASSYGTAQPQHF
TGTGCCAGCAGTTACGGGACAGCACAGCCCCAGCATTTT
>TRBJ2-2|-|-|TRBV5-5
CASSSYTGELFF
TGTGCCAGCAGCTCCTACACCGGGGAGCTGTTTTTT
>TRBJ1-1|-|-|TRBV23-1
CASSQGGGRDTEAFF
TGCGCCAGCAGTCAAGGCGGGGGTAGGGACACTGAAGCTTTCTTT
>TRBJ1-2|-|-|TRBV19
CASSTSAVGHGYTF
TGTGCCAGTAGTACCTCTGCGGTGGGGCATGGCTACACCTTC
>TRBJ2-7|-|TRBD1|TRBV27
CPYRGQPYEQYF
TGTCCTTACAGGGGTCAACCCTACGAGCAGTACTTC
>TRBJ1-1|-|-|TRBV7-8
CASSRRGGFDEAFF
TGTGCCAGCAGCCGACGGGGGGGCTTCGATGAAGCTTTCTTT
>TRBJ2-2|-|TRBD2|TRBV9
CASSPIPGLATGELFF
TGTGCCAGCAGCCCCATCCCGGGACTAGCAACCGGGGAGCTGTTTTTT
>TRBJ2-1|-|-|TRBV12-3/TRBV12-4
CASGHEQFF
TGTGCCAGCGGCCATGAGCAGTTCTTC
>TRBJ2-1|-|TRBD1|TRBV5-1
CASSFLPGQGYNEQFF
TGCGCCAGCAGTTTCCTTCCGGGACAGGGGTACAATGAGCAGTTCTTC
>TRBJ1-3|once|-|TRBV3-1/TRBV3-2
CASSPVRGSGNTIYF
TGTGCCAGCAGCCCTGTCAGGGGATCTGGAAACACCATATATTTT
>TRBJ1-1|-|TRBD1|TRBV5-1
CASSLQGATTEAFF
TGCGCCAGCAGCTTGCAGGGGGCAACAACTGAAGCTTTCTTT
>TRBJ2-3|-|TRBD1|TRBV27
CASSKTINTGVRTDTQYF
TGTGCCAGCAGTAAAACCATCAACACAGGGGTCCGTACAGATACGCAGTATTTT
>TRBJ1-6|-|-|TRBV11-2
CASSSNHSPLHF
TGTGCCAGCAGCTCCAATCATTCACCCCTCCACTTT
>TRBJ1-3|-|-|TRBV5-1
CASSSTVGNTIYF
TGCGCCAGCAGCTCTACGGTAGGAAACACCATATATTTT
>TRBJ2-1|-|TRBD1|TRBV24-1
CATSTGTGVGNEQFF
TGTGCCACCAGTACAGGGACAGGGGTGGGCAATGAGCAGTTCTTC
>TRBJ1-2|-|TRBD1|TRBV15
CATSRDYRGRNGYTF
TGTGCCACCAGCAGAGATTACAGGGGGCGGAATGGCTACACCTTC
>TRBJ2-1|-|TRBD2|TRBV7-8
CASSRRTSGGSSYNEQFF
TGTGCCAGCAGCCGGAGGACTAGCGGGGGGTCCTCCTACAATGAGCAGTTCTTC
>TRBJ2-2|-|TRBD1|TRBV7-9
CASSSRTGSHTGELFF
TGTGCCAGCAGCTCTCGGACAGGGTCCCACACCGGGGAGCTGTTTTTT
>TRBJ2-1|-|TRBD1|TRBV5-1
CASSPTGVEPNEQFF
TGCGCCAGCAGCCCCACAGGGGTGGAACCGAATGAGCAGTTCTTC
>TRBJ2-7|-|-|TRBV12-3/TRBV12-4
CASSLAGNYEQYF
TGTGCCAGCAGTTTGGCAGGAAACTACGAGCAGTACTTC
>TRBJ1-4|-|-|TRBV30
CAWREDSATNEKLFF
TGTGCCTGGAGGGAGGACAGTGCAACTAATGAAAAACTGTTTTTT
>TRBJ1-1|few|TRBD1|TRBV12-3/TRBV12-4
CASSWDRAEAFF
TGTGCCAGCAGTTGGGACAGGGCGGAAGCTTTCTTT
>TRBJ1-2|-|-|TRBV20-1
CSAPSPYGYTF
TGCAGTGCTCCCTCTCCTTATGGCTACACCTTC
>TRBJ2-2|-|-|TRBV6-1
CASSEARDTGELFF
TGTGCCAGCAGTGAAGCCAGGGACACCGGGGAGCTGTTTTTT
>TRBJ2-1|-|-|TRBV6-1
CASSERGDSFSYNEQFF
TGTGCCAGCAGTGAAAGGGGGGACAGCTTCTCCTACAATGAGCAGTTCTTC
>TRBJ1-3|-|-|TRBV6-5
CASTPDYSGNTIYF
TGTGCCAGCACCCCGGACTACTCTGGAAACACCATATATTTT
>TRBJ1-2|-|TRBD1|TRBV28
CASSSSGQDYGYTF
TGTGCCAGCAGTTCCTCGGGACAGGACTATGGCTACACCTTC
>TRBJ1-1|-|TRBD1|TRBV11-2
CASSSIRQGLIQLNTEAFF
TGTGCCAGCAGCTCGATCCGACAGGGACTGATCCAGTTGAACACTGAAGCTTTCTTT
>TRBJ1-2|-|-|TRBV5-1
CASSLDSGTPNYGYTF
TGCGCCAGCAGCTTGGATTCAGGTACCCCTAACTATGGCTACACCTTC
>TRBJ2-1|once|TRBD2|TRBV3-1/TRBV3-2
CASSHGLAGGAYNEQFF
TGTGCCAGCAGCCATGGACTAGCGGGGGGGGCCTACAATGAGCAGTTCTTC
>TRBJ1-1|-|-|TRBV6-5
CASSYGGVNTEAFF
TGTGCCAGCAGTTACGGAGGGGTGAACACTGAAGCTTTCTTT
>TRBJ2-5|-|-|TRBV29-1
CSVVGGGGETQYF
TGCAGCGTTGTGGGGGGAGGAGGGGAGACCCAGTACTTC
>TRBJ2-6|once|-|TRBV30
CAWSGRGSGANVLTF
TGTGCCTGGAGTGGAAGAGGCTCTGGGGCCAACGTCCTGACTTTC
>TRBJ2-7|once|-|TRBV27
CAIPQGFSYEQYF
TGTGCCATCCCACAGGGTTTCTCCTACGAGCAGTACTTC
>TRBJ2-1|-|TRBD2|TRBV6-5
CASSYRGGSSYNEQFF
TGTGCCAGCAGTTACAGAGGCGGGAGCTCCTACAATGAGCAGTTCTTC
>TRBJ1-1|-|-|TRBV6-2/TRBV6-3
CASSYRGHHTEAFF
TGTGCCAGCAGTTACAGGGGACACCACACTGAAGCTTTCTTT
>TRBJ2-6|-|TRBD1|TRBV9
CASSVARQQGAGANVLTF
TGTGCCAGCAGCGTAGCTCGTCAACAGGGGGCTGGGGCCAACGTCCTGACTTTC
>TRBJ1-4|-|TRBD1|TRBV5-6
CASSLEGAGEKLFF
TGTGCCAGCAGCTTGGAGGGGGCAGGTGAAAAACTGTTTTTT
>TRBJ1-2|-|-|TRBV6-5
CASSYGGLANYGYTF
TGTGCCAGCAGTTACGGTGGTCTAGCTAACTATGGCTACACCTTC
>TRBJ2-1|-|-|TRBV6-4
CASSAGVGVTQNEQFF
TGTGCCAGCAGTGCGGGGGTCGGGGTTACCCAAAATGAGCAGTTCTTC
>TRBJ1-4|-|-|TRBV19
CASSNTVMVATNEKLFF
TGTGCCAGTAGTAATACAGTAATGGTGGCAACTAATGAAAAACTGTTTTTT
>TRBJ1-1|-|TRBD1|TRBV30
CAWSPLGQNMNTEAFF
TGTGCCTGGAGCCCCCTGGGACAGAACATGAACACTGAAGCTTTCTTT
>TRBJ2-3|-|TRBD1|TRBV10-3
CAISAIQGTTDTQYF
TGTGCCATCAGTGCCATACAGGGGACCACAGATACGCAGTATTTT
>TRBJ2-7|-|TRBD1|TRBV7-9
CASSLKGGTGTGASYEQYF
TGTGCCAGCAGCTTAAAAGGGGGGACCGGGACAGGGGCCTCCTACGAGCAGTACTTC